This T cell receptor beta chain was sequenced in a study of PD-1 blockade in classical Hodgkin lymphoma. Time point meaning: cycle 4 day 1 (C4D1), after five to seven weeks of nivolumab. Each of the patients experienced relapse following autologous stem cell transplantation, and their brentuximab vedotin exposure differed. Some clones are missing from TCRdb's copy, which holds only in-frame ones; the method was immunoSEQ multiplex PCR. The data hold 99,000 or so clones, with around 90% observed a single time. Findings and caveats of the study: Patients who began taking nivolumab under 1 year after ASCT were left out.

Regarding this clone: Antigen: not known.

The sample in question was peripheral blood mononuclear cells (PBMCs), obtained before the fourth cycle of nivolumab. The sequence was obtained from a human donor with classical Hodgkin lymphoma.

In DNA, the CDR3 is TGTGCCAGCAGTGGTCAGGGGGCGAATGAGCAGTTCTTC. Translating gives CASSGQGANEQFF. The gene calls are TRBV6-1 and TRBJ2-1; TRBD1 agrees at 8 bases. The junction had 3 bases not matched to a gene; V was cut back by 4 bases and J by 7 bases. Germline CDR1 is MNHNS and CDR2 is SASEGT. This CDR3 contains 13 residues.